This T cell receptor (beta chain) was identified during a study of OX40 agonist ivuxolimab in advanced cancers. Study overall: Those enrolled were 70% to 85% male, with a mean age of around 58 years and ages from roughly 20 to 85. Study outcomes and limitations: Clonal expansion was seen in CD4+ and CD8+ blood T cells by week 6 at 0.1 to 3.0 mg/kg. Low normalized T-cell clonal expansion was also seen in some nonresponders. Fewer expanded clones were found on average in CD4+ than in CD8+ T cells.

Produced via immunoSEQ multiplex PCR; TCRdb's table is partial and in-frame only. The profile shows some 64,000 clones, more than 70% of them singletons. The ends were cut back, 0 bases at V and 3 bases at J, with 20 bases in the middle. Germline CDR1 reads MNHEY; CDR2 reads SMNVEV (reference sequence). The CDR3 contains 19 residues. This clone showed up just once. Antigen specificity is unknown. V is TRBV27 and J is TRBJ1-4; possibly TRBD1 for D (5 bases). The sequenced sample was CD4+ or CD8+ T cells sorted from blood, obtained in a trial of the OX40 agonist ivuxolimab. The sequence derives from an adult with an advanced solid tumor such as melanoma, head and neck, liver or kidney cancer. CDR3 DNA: TGTGCCAGCAGTTTATCGGGGCCGGGCGAAGTGGGGGCTAATGAAAAACTGTTTTTT. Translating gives CASSLSGPGEVGANEKLFF.